The 10 T cell receptor beta chains given below trace back to one sample, sequenced in a study of T cells in Graves' hyperthyroidism and ophthalmopathy. Regions amplified from RNA transcripts were the TCR beta CDR3 regions. A set of HTBI primers served as the primers for a first-round RT-PCR of the TCR CDR3. TCRdb re-derived calls from the multiplex PCR reads in MiXCR, one entry per CDR3 protein. The sample shows over 700,000 distinct CDR3 sequences, 35% of them seen only once. Input material: blood. The receptor source for this set is a middle-aged woman with Graves' hyperthyroidism.

This chain joins TRBV28 and TRBJ2-7, with D unresolved. V was trimmed by 5 bases and J by 3 bases, leaving 8 bases between them. The CDR3 spans 12 residues. CDR1 MDHEN and CDR2 SYDVKM come from the germline V gene. The CDR3 region is CASSSAFYEQYF. The CDR3 DNA sequence: TGTGCCAGCAGTAGCGCCTTCTACGAGCAGTACTTC.

In its sample, this clonotype was seen many times. The V and J genes are TRBV10-3 and TRBJ2-7; maybe TRBD1 (5 bases). From germline, CDR1 is ENHRY and CDR2 SYGVKD. The CDR3 has 13 amino acids. The V end was cut by 4 bases, the J end by 6 bases, with 13 bases between. CDR3 nucleotides: TGTGCCATCAGTGGGGCGACAGAGGCCGAGCAGTACTTC. It encodes CAISGATEAEQYF.

The gene calls are TRBV7-9 and TRBJ2-3; 10 positions agree with TRBD2. This CDR3 has 18 residues. The junction had 11 bases not matched to a gene; V was cut back by 4 bases and J by 1 base. Germline V gene lookup returns CDR1 SEHNR and CDR2 FQNEAQ (reference sequence). Written as DNA, the CDR3 is TGTGCCAGCAGCTCCCAACTAGCGGGGTTGGGCGGCACAGATACGCAGTATTTT. It yields the protein CASSSQLAGLGGTDTQYF.

Note on this clonotype: Given a much more abundant clone one base away, this may be a read error. J is TRBJ1-1 and V is TRBV15; tentatively, D is TRBD1 (5 bases). V was pared by 3 bases and J by 11 bases, with 16 bases between. Germline V gives CDR1 LNHNV, CDR2 YYDKDF (reference sequence). This CDR3 is 13 amino acids long. CDR3 sequence (DNA): TGTGCCACCAGCAGCGTCAATGGGGGGGAGGCTTTCTTT. The encoded protein is CATSSVNGGEAFF.

The V and J genes are TRBV5-6 and TRBJ1-1; the D is unclear. Per germline, CDR1 SGHDT and CDR2 YYEEEE. The CDR3 contains 17 residues. The V and J ends lost 2 bases and 3 bases respectively, with 20 bases between them. Here the CDR3 reads CASSFTPVRPPDTEAFF. The CDR3 DNA sequence: TGTGCCAGCAGCTTCACCCCGGTCAGACCTCCGGACACTGAAGCTTTCTTT.

This clonotype was counted a few times. The rearrangement joins TRBV4-1 to TRBJ1-2; D is uncertain. Per the germline V gene, CDR1 is MGHRA and CDR2 is YSYEKL. This CDR3 has 15 residues. Trimming stripped 1 base from V and 3 bases from J, with 12 bases between. The chain's CDR3 is CASSQGVSRDYGYTF. CDR3 in DNA: TGCGCCAGCAGCCAAGGGGTCAGTCGAGACTATGGCTACACCTTC.

This clonotype was observed many times. V gene TRBV20-1 combines with J gene TRBJ1-5; 10 nucleotides agree with TRBD1. Looked up from germline, CDR1 is DFQATT and CDR2 is SNEGSKA (reference sequence). Germline trimming cut 3 bases from V and 6 bases from J; bases unmatched to any gene: 2. The CDR3 runs 13 residues. This CDR3 reads CSARTGGGQPQHF. In DNA form, the CDR3 reads TGCAGTGCTAGGACAGGGGGCGGTCAGCCCCAGCATTTT.

The chain employs TRBV6-6 and TRBJ2-7; 7 nucleotides line up with TRBD1. Per the germline V gene, CDR1 is MNHNY and CDR2 is SVGAGI (reference sequence). The CDR3 sequence is 13 residues long. V lost 10 bases to trimming and J lost 3 bases; unmatched junction nucleotides: 9. The CDR3 spells CATRDRIYYEQYF. The CDR3 DNA is TGTGCCACAAGGGACAGAATTTACTACGAGCAGTACTTC.

This clonotype was counted once. The rearrangement uses TRBV5-6 and TRBJ1-3; 7 positions match TRBD1. Trimming took 0 bases from V and 5 from J; bases not matched to a gene: 2. The CDR3 is 14 residues long. The germline gives CDR1 SGHDT, CDR2 YYEEEE. This CDR3 is CASSLEGQRNTIYF. CDR3 DNA: TGTGCCAGCAGCTTGGAGGGACAGCGAAACACCATATATTTT.

The rearrangement links TRBV7-8 to TRBJ1-1, with D maybe TRBD1 (6 bases). The CDR3 length is 15 residues. Trimming took off 4 bases at V and 5 bases at J, with 17 bases between the two ends. Germline CDR1 reads SGHVS; CDR2 reads FQNEAQ. The CDR3 DNA sequence: TGTGCCAGCAGCTCCGGACAGTCATGGGGAACTGAAGCTTTCTTT. Translating it yields CASSSGQSWGTEAFF.